This TCR beta chain derives from a study of beta chain features in type 1 diabetes. Findings of the study overall: Moderate yet significant TCRB CDR3 shortening was seen in Type 1 diabetes patients in all four CD4+ subsets. PCR could preferentially amplify shorter templates, alike in patients and controls. Cells with high TCR expression could be over-represented by cDNA sequencing. A greater similarity of naive, central memory and Treg TCRB repertoires was seen among patients than among healthy donors.

CDR1 and CDR2 from the germline V gene are SGHTA and FQGTGA. The CDR3 extends over 16 amino acids. With V trimmed by 2 bases and J by 6 bases, 6 bases remained unmatched. This clone has just a few counts. No antigen is known for it. Every bit of the isolated RNA underwent reverse transcription, so sequencing read expressed TCRB transcripts. Only in-frame clones appear in the TCRdb table, and some are missing; sequencing was by immunoSEQ multiplex PCR. The repertoire holds 250,000 to 350,000 clones, with approximately 11% as singletons. Sequencing was carried out using naive CD4+ T cells from blood. The sequence derives from a woman in her twenties or thirties in good health. The rearrangement links TRBV7-3 to TRBJ2-1; 11 positions match TRBD2. In DNA form, the CDR3 reads TGTGCCAGCAGCTTATCCCCGCTAGCGGGAGGCAATGAGCAGTTCTTC. Residues: CASSLSPLAGGNEQFF.